The entry that follows covers one TCR beta chain sequence. The data were obtained in a study of blood T cell repertoires in COVID-19. Across the whole study: From the United States, Italy and Spain came samples of acute and convalescent COVID-19.

The V segment lost 0 bases and the J segment 6 bases; nucleotides outside the gene matches: 12. The V gene's germline CDR1 is GTSNPN and CDR2 SVGIG (reference sequence). The CDR3 spans 16 residues. Under the authors' procedure: Quantification of nucleated cells was approximated via reference gene primer amplification. The data were produced by immunoSEQ multiplex PCR, yet TCRdb's version contains in-frame clones alone and is incomplete. Clone size and V and J calls were adopted from that table, with D and trimming inferred from the DNA. The sample lists some 80,000 clones, about four fifths occurring once.

The chain links TRBV30 to TRBJ2-7; TRBD1 matches 9 bases. The TCR originated in a woman in her 70s with acute or convalescent COVID-19. The sample comprised peripheral blood. The CDR3 coding sequence is TGTGCCTGGAGTGTAGTTGGCGGGACAGGGATAATCGAGCAGTACTTC. Translated: CAWSVVGGTGIIEQYF.